The clone carrying this T cell receptor (beta chain) came up a few times. TCRdb's table, derived via immunoSEQ multiplex PCR, lists solely in-frame clones and lacks some. The sample yields 66,000 or so clones, 71% seen once. The CDR3 has 15 residues. V lost 0 bases, J lost 9 bases, and 15 bases lay in between. The germline gives CDR1 MNHNS, CDR2 SASEGT. This record comes from a study of PD-1 blockade in classical Hodgkin lymphoma. With no exception, relapse followed autologous stem cell transplantation in all patients, and brentuximab vedotin exposure varied. The rearrangement uses TRBV6-1 and TRBJ1-5; D is ambiguous. This TCR was recovered from a human donor with classical Hodgkin lymphoma. Material: peripheral blood mononuclear cells (PBMCs), obtained before the second cycle of nivolumab. The CDR3 bases are TGTGCCAGCAGTGAAGCGGTAGGGCTTCCCCGGCCCCAGCATTTT. It encodes CASSEAVGLPRPQHF.